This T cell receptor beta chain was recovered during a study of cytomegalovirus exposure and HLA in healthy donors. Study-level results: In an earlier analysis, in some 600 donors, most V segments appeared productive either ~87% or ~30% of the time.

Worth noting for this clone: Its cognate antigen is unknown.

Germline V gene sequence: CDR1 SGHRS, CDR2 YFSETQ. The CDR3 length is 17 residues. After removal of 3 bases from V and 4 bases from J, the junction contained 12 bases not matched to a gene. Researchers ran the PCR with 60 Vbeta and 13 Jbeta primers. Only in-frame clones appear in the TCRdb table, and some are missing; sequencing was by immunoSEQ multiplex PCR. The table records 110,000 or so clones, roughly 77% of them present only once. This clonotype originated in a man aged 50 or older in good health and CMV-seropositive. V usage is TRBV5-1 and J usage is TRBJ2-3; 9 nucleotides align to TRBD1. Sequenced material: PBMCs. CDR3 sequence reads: CASSSFARTGAPDTQYF. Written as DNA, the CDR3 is TGCGCCAGCAGCTCCTTTGCCCGGACAGGGGCCCCAGATACGCAGTATTTT.